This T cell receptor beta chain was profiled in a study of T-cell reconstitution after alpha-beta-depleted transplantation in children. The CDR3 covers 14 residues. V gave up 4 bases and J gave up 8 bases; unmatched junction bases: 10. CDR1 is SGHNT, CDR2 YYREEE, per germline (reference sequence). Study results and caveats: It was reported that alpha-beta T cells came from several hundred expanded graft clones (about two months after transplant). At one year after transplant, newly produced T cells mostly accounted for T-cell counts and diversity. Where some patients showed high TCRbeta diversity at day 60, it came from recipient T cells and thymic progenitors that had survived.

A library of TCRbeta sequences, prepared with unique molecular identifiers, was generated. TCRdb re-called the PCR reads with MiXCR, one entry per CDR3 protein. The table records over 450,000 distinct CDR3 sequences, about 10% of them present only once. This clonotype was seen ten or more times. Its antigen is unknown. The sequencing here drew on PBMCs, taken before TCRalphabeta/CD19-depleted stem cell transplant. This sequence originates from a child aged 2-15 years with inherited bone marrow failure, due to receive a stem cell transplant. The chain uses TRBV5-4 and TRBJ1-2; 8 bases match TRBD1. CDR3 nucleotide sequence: TGTGCCAGCAGCGGCGACAGGGGACAATGGGGCTACACCTTC. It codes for CASSGDRGQWGYTF.